In its sample, the clone carrying this T cell receptor (beta chain) was seen a few times. This record comes from a study of blood T cell repertoires in COVID-19. V was pared by 6 bases and J by 4 bases, with 5 bases of the junction left unmatched. Germline CDR1 MNHEY, CDR2 SVGEGT. The CDR3 covers 13 residues. In the authors' workflow: Reference gene primers were amplified, and this amplification served to estimate nucleated cell counts. Data came from immunoSEQ multiplex PCR; TCRdb stores just in-frame clones and leaves some out. V, J and clone size are those of that table, while D and trimming were read from the DNA. The sample consists of about 94,000 clones, around nine tenths of them appearing once.

What was sequenced was peripheral blood. J is TRBJ1-2 and V is TRBV6-2 or TRBV6-3, with 7 bases matching TRBD1. The clonotype was recovered from a woman over 75 with acute or convalescent COVID-19. The CDR3 sequence is CASSPGTVYGYTF. Here the CDR3 DNA reads TGTGCCAGCAGCCCCGGGACAGTCTATGGCTACACCTTC.